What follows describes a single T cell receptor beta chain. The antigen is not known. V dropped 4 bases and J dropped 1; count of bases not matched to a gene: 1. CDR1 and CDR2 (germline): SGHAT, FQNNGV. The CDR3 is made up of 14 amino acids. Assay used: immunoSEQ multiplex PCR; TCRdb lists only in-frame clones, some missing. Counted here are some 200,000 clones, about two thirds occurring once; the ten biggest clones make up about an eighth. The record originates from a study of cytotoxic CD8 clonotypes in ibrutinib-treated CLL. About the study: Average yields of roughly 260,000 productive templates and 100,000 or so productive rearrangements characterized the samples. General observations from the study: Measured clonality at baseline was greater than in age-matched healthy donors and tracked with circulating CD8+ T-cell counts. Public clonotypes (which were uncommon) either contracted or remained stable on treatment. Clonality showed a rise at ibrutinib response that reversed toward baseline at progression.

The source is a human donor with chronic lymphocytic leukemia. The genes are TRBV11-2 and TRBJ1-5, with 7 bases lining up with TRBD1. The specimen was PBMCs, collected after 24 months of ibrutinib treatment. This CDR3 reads CASSSTGSNQPQHF. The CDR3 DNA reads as TGTGCCAGCAGCTCGACAGGGAGCAATCAGCCCCAGCATTTT.